This T cell receptor (beta chain) was observed in a study of blood T cell repertoires in COVID-19. The overall study: The study drew acute and convalescent COVID-19 samples from the United States, Italy and Spain.

Germline CDR1 is SNHLY and CDR2 is FYNNEI. V lost 6 bases and J lost 4; bases outside the gene matches: 6. This CDR3 is built from 13 residues. Authors' data handling: Reference gene primer amplification gave nucleated cell count estimates. Some clones are missing from TCRdb's copy, which holds only in-frame ones; the method was immunoSEQ multiplex PCR. The DNA was the basis for D and trimming; V, J and clone size are from that table. The data show about 170,000 clones, 83% seen once. The chain is built from TRBV2 and TRBJ2-7; 7 bases align to TRBD1. This sequence originates from a woman aged 45-65 years in a cohort exposed to, infected with or recovered from COVID-19 (not recorded which). Sample: PBMCs or T cells enriched from blood (not recorded which). CDR3: CASREPGGYEQYF. In DNA form, the CDR3 reads TGTGCCAGCAGGGAGCCAGGGGGATACGAGCAGTACTTC.